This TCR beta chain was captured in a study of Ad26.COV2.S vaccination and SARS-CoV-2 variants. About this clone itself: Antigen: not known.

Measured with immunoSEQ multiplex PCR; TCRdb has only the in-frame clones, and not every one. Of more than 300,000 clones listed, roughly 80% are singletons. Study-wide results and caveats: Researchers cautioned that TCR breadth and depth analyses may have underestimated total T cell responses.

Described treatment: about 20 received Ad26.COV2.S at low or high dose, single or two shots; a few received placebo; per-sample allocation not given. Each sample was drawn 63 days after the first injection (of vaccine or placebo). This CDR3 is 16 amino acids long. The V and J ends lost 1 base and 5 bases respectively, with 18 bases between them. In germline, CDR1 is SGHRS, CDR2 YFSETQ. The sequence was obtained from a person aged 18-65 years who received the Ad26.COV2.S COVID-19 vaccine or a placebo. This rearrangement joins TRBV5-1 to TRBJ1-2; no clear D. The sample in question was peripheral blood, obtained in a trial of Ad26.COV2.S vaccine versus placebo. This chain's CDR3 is CASSLSGTPGGYGYTF. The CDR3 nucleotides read TGCGCCAGCAGCTTGTCTGGCACCCCGGGAGGTTATGGCTACACCTTC.